This TCR beta chain is from a study of T cell responses to AZD1222 COVID-19 vaccine. Study outcomes and limitations: Only a handful of AZD1222 recipients, several in all, had baseline seropositivity. Mostly white British, mostly female donors; authors suggested clonal diversity may be underestimated. Repertoires were obtained solely post-peak T cell response.

The CDR3 is 16 residues long. Germline V gene lookup returns CDR1 SGHNT and CDR2 YYREEE (reference sequence). V lost 0 bases, J lost 2 bases, and 5 bases stayed unmatched. The table came from immunoSEQ multiplex PCR; TCRdb's copy has only in-frame clones and leaves some out. The sample records some 180,000 clones, about nine tenths being singletons. On this clone itself: What it binds is unknown.

The sequence derives from an adult who received the AZD1222 COVID-19 vaccine. Here the sequenced sample was peripheral blood, taken 28 days after the second AZD1222 dose. The chain recombines TRBV5-4 with TRBJ2-3; TRBD2 matches 8 bases. The CDR3 reads CASSLGLAGTTDTQYF. CDR3 nucleotide sequence: TGTGCCAGCAGCTTGGGGTTAGCGGGGACCACAGATACGCAGTATTTT.